This T cell receptor beta chain was sequenced for a study of CD8+ T cells in alopecia areata. It was cDNA, reverse transcribed from extracted RNA, that served as the sequencing template. TCRdb keeps only in-frame clones here, not all; method: immunoSEQ multiplex PCR. The sample contains 110,000 to 150,000 clones, 50% to 65% of which appear only once. Germline CDR1 is SGHNT and CDR2 is YYREEE (reference sequence). The CDR3 extends over 14 amino acids. V gave up 3 bases and J gave up 7 bases; unmatched junction bases: 9. This clone was picked up a small number of times. Noted treatment: oral pan-JAK inhibitor, 5-10 mg twice daily. Peripheral blood and lesional scalp punch biopsies were taken from alopecia areata patients. PBMCs yielded sorted CD4+ and CD8+ T cells.

The chain links TRBV5-4 to TRBJ2-7, with 8 bases identical to TRBD1. This clonotype originated in a human donor with alopecia areata. The sample here was CD8+ T cells sorted from blood, taken at week 4, from a patient treated with tofacitinib. The DNA for the CDR3 is TGTGCCAGCAGCTACCGGGACAGGCTTTCGGAGCAGTACTTC. It is translated as CASSYRDRLSEQYF.